The next 10 T cell receptor beta chains were all read from a single sample in a study of cytomegalovirus exposure and HLA in healthy donors. Both 60 Vbeta primers and 13 Jbeta primers went into the PCR. Here immunoSEQ multiplex PCR was the method, and the copy in TCRdb shows in-frame clones only, minus some. In the table there are around 64,000 clones, around 61% of which are singletons. The material sequenced was PBMCs. These receptors came from a woman aged 45-59 years in good health and CMV-seronegative.

The J gene is TRBJ1-4, the V gene TRBV2, with D maybe TRBD1 (6 bases). V was pared by 7 bases and J by 6 bases, with 15 bases between. The germline V gene has CDR1 SNHLY and CDR2 FYNNEI. This CDR3 comprises 14 residues. The CDR3 coding sequence is TGTGCCAGCATTGCCGGGACAAGAGATGAAAAACTGTTTTTT. Translated, it gives CASIAGTRDEKLFF.

The chain couples TRBV30 to TRBJ2-7, with a weak D call TRBD1 (6 bases). Trimming stripped 1 base from V and 3 bases from J, with 13 bases between. Germline V gene sequence: CDR1 GTSNPN, CDR2 SVGIG (reference sequence). CDR3 length equals 14 residues. The CDR3 nucleotides are TGTGCCTGGAGTGAGGGGACAAGACGCTACGAGCAGTACTTC. Translation: CAWSEGTRRYEQYF.

The J gene is TRBJ2-7, the V gene TRBV15; D not resolved. The germline CDR1 and CDR2 sequences are LNHNV and YYDKDF (reference sequence). The CDR3 length is 14 residues. V was shortened by 0 bases and J by 3 bases, with 9 bases between the two germline ends. The CDR3 region has the DNA TGTGCCACCAGCAGAGACTACGTGGTCTACGAGCAGTACTTC. This translates into CATSRDYVVYEQYF.

The table lists this clone with a few counts. This chain's CDR3 is CASSESSGSGNTIYF. CDR3 sequence (DNA): TGTGCCAGCAGTGAGAGTTCAGGCTCTGGAAACACCATATATTTT. The chain is built from TRBV25-1 and TRBJ1-3; D is unresolved. V lost 3 bases, J lost 0 bases, and 9 bases lay in between. The germline gives CDR1 MGHDK, CDR2 SYGVNS. This CDR3 spans 15 amino acids.

J is TRBJ2-1 and V is TRBV4-3; TRBD2 matches 8 bases. The germline V gene has CDR1 LGHNA and CDR2 YSLEER. The CDR3 loop spans 17 amino acids. V lost 1 base to trimming and J lost 4 bases; unmatched junction nucleotides: 9. CDR3 residues: CASSQAPWERGYNEQFF. The DNA of the CDR3 is TGCGCCAGCAGCCAAGCGCCCTGGGAGCGGGGGTACAATGAGCAGTTCTTC.

The rearrangement uses TRBV5-1 and TRBJ1-2, with D perhaps TRBD1 (5 bases). Germline values: CDR1 SGHRS, CDR2 YFSETQ. The V end lost 4 bases, the J end lost 5 bases, and 18 bases lay between the germline ends. The CDR3 contains 15 residues. CDR3 DNA: TGCGCCAGCAGCCCCCAGCTCCAGGGTGGTTATGGCTACACCTTC. Protein: CASSPQLQGGYGYTF.

The chain links TRBV27 to TRBJ2-7, with D possibly matching TRBD2 (6 bases). CDR3 length: 14 residues. Trimming removed 3 bases from V and 4 bases from J, with 13 bases in between. The germline gives CDR1 MNHEY, CDR2 SMNVEV (reference sequence). The CDR3 sequence is CASSFGRGQYEQYF. The DNA for the CDR3 is TGTGCCAGCAGTTTTGGGCGGGGCCAATACGAGCAGTACTTC.

The J gene is TRBJ2-3, the V gene TRBV5-1; 15 nucleotides match TRBD2. The CDR3 has 16 amino acids. Losses at the gene ends were 4 bases for V and 5 bases for J; bases not matched to a gene: 5. Per germline, CDR1 SGHRS and CDR2 YFSETQ. The CDR3 loop is CASSEGTSGRQDTQYF. The CDR3 nucleotides are TGCGCCAGCAGCGAGGGGACTAGCGGGAGGCAAGATACGCAGTATTTT.

This chain joins TRBV5-6 and TRBJ2-1; D ambiguous. The germline V gene has CDR1 SGHDT and CDR2 YYEEEE. This CDR3 is built from 15 residues. Trimming took 0 bases from V and 0 from J, leaving 7 bases between them. The CDR3 is CASSLGPGSYNEQFF. CDR3 nucleotides: TGTGCCAGCAGCTTGGGACCAGGCTCCTACAATGAGCAGTTCTTC.

The chain joins TRBV5-1 to TRBJ2-3; 7 nucleotides line up with TRBD2. Per germline, CDR1 SGHRS and CDR2 YFSETQ. Trimming at V came to 0 bases and at J to 2 bases, leaving 6 bases not matched to a gene. The CDR3 is 16 residues long. The CDR3 DNA sequence: TGCGCCAGCAGCTTGGGGGCAGCGGGATTCACAGATACGCAGTATTTT. Protein: CASSLGAAGFTDTQYF.